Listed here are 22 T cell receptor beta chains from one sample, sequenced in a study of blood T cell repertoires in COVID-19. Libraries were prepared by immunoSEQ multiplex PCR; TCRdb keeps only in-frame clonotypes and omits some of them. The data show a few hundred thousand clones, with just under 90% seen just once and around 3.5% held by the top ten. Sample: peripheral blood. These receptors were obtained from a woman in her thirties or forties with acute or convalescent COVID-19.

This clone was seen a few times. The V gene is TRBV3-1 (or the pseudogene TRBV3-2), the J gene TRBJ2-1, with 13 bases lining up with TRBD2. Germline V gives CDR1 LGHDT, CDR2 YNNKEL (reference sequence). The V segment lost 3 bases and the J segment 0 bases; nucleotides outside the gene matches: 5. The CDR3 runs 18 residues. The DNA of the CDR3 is TGTGCCAGCAGCCACACTAGCGGGGGGGGTAGCTCCTACAATGAGCAGTTCTTC. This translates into CASSHTSGGGSSYNEQFF.

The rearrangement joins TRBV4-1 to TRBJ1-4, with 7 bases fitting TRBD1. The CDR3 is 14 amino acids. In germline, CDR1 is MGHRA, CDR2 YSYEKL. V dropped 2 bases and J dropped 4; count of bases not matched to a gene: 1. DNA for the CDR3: TGCGCCAGCAGCCAACAGGGGGTTAATGAAAAACTGTTTTTT. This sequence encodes CASSQQGVNEKLFF.

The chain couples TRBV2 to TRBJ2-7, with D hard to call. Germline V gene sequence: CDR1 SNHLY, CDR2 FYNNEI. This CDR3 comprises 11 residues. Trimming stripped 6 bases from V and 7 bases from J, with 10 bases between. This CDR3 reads CASSIAVEQYV. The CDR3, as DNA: TGTGCCAGCAGCATAGCTGTGGAGCAGTACGTC.

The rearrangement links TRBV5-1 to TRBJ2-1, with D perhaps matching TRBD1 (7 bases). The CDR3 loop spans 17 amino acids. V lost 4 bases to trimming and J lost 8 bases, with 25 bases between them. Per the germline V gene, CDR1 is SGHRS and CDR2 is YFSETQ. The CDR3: CASSPSNGGQRWDEQFF. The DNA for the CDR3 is TGCGCCAGCAGCCCTTCGAACGGGGGACAGAGGTGGGATGAGCAGTTCTTC.

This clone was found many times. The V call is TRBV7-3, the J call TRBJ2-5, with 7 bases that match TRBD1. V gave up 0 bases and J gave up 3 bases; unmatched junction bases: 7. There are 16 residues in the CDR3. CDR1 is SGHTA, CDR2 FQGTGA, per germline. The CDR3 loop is CASSLTGGTAKETQYF. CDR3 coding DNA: TGTGCCAGCAGCTTAACGGGTGGGACAGCAAAAGAGACCCAGTACTTC. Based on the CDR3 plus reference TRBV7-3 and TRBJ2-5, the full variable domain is GAGVSQTPSNKVTEKGKYVELRCDPISGHTALYWYRQSLGQGPEFLIYFQGTGAADDSGLPNDRFFAVRPEGSVSTLKIQRTERGDSAVYLCASSLTGGTAKETQYFGPGTRLLVL.

The CDR3 sequence is CASSLGQGPLQGNNVLTF. DNA of the CDR3: TGTGCCAGCAGTTTGGGACAGGGGCCCCTTCAGGGAAACAACGTCCTGACTTTC. This chain joins TRBV27 and TRBJ2-6; TRBD1 matches at 10 bases. CDR3 length: 18 residues. Germline V gives CDR1 MNHEY, CDR2 SMNVEV (reference sequence). V lost 3 bases to trimming and J lost 9 bases; unmatched junction nucleotides: 14.

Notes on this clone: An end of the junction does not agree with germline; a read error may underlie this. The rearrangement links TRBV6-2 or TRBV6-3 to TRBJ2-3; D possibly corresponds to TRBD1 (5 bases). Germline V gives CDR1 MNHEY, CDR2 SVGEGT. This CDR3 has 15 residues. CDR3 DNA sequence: TGTGCCAGCACTTACTTGAAGGGCAGGGCAGATACGCAGTATTTT. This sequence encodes CASTYLKGRADTQYF.

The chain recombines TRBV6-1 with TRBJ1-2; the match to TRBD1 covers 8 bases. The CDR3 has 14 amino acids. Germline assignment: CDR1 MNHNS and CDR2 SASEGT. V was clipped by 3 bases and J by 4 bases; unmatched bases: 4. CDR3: CASSDTGGPYGYTF. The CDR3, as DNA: TGTGCCAGCAGTGACACAGGGGGGCCCTATGGCTACACCTTC.

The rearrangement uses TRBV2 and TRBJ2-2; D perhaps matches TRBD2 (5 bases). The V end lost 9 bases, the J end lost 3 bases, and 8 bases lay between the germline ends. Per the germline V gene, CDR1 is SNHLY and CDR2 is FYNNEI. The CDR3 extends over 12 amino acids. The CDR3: CASKRDTGELFF. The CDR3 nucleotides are TGTGCCAGTAAGAGGGACACCGGGGAGCTGTTTTTT.

CDR3 coding DNA: TGCGCCAGCAGTGATCTAGCGGGGGGGAAAGAGACCCAGTACTTC. Translating gives CASSDLAGGKETQYF. This sequence joins TRBV10-2 and TRBJ2-5, with TRBD2 identical over 12 bases. Germline V gene sequence: CDR1 WSHSY, CDR2 SAAADI. The V segment lost 3 bases and the J segment 3 bases; nucleotides outside the gene matches: 2. The CDR3 is 15 residues long.

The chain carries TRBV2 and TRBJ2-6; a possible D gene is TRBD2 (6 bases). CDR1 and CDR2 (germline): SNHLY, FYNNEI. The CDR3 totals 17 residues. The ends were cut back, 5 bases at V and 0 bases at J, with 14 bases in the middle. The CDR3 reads CASSRGLPFSGANVLTF. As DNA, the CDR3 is TGTGCCAGCAGTAGGGGACTCCCCTTCTCTGGGGCCAACGTCCTGACTTTC.

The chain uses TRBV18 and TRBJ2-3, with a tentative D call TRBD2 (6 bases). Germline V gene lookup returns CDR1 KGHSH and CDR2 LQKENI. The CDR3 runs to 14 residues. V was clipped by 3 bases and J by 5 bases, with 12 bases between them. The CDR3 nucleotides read TGTGCCAGCTCACCCCGGGACGGGGGAGATACGCAGTATTTT. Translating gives CASSPRDGGDTQYF.

CDR3 sequence: CASSQGGGMPQHF. The CDR3 DNA sequence: TGTGCCAGCAGTCAAGGGGGGGGAATGCCCCAGCATTTT. The chain joins TRBV6-6 to TRBJ1-5, with D maybe TRBD1 (6 bases). Germline-derived CDR1 and CDR2 are MNHNY and SVGAGI (reference sequence). The length of the CDR3 is 13 residues. V dropped 5 bases and J dropped 9 bases, with 14 bases sitting between them.

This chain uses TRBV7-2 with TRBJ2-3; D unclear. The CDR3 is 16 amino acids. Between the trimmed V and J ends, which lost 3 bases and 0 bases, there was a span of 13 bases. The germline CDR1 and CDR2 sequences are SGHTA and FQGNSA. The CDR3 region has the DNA TGTGCCAGCAGCTTTATCCCGGGTTCTAGCACAGATACGCAGTATTTT. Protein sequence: CASSFIPGSSTDTQYF.

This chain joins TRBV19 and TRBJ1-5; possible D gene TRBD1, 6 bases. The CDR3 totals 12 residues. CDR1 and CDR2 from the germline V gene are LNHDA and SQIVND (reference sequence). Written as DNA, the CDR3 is TGTGCAGGGGGTTTTCGCAATCAGCCCCAGCATTTT. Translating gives CAGGFRNQPQHF.

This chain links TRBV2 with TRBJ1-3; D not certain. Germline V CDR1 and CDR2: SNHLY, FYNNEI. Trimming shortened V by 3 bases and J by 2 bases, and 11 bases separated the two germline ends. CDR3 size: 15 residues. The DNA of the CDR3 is TGTGCCAGCAGTGATGAGGGAGTTCCTGGAAACACCATATATTTT. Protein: CASSDEGVPGNTIYF.

The CDR3 loop reads CASSRTGGSTDTQYF. The CDR3 nucleotides read TGTGCCAGCAGTCGGACAGGGGGAAGCACAGATACGCAGTATTTT. The V and J genes are TRBV6-4 and TRBJ2-3, with 10 positions matching TRBD1. With V trimmed by 5 bases and J by 0 bases, 2 bases remained unmatched. CDR1 is MRHNA, CDR2 SNTAGT, per germline. The CDR3 totals 15 residues.

CDR3 protein: CAAGARGNQPQHF. CDR3 nucleotides: TGTGCCGCGGGGGCACGAGGCAATCAGCCCCAGCATTTT. The V gene is TRBV6-5, the J gene TRBJ1-5; a weak D match, TRBD1 (6 bases). There are 13 residues in the CDR3. Trimming took 11 bases from V and 2 from J, leaving 13 bases between them. In germline, CDR1 is MNHEY, CDR2 SVGAGI.

CDR3 in DNA: TGCGCCAGCAGCTTCAGGGTTAATGTCGGGGAGCTGTTTTTT. Amino acid sequence: CASSFRVNVGELFF. The chain uses TRBV5-1 and TRBJ2-2; D perhaps matches TRBD1 (5 bases). This CDR3 is 14 amino acids long. The germline gives CDR1 SGHRS, CDR2 YFSETQ. The germline V and J ends were trimmed by 2 bases and 7 bases, with 12 bases remaining between them.

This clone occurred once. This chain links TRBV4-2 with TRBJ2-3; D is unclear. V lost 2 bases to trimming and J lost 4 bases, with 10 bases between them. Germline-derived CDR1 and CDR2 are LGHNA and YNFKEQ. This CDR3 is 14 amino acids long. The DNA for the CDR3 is TGTGCCAGCAGCCAAAGCAGCGTGGCAGATACGCAGTATTTT. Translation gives CASSQSSVADTQYF.

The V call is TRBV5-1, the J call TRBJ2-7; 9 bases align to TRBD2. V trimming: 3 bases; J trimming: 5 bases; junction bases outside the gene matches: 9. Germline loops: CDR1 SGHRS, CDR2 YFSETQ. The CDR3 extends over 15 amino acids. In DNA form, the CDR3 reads TGCGCCAGCAGCTCGGGACTAGCAGGGGAAGACGAGCAGTACGTC. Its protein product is CASSSGLAGEDEQYV.

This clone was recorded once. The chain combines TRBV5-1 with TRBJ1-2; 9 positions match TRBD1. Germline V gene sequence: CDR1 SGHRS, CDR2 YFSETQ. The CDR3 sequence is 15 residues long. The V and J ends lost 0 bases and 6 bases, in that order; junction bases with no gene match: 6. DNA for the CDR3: TGCGCCAGCAGCTTGGGCACCGGGACAGGGCATGGCTACACCTTC. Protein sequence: CASSLGTGTGHGYTF.